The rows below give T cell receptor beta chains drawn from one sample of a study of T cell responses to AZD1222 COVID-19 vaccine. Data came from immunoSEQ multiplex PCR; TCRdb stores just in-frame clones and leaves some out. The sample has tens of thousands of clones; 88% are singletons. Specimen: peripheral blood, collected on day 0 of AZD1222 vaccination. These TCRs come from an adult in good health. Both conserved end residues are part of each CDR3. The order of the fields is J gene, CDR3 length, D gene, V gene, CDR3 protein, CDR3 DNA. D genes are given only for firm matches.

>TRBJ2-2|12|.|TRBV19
CAGHSNTGELFF
TGTGCCGGGCATTCGAACACCGGGGAGCTGTTTTTT
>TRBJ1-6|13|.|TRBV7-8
CASSRSGNSPLHF
TGTGCCAGCAGCCGATCCGGTAATTCACCCCTCCACTTT
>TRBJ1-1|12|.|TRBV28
CASSEMNTEAFF
TGTGCCAGCAGCGAGATGAACACTGAAGCTTTCTTT
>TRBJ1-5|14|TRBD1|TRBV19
CASSMGTVYQPQHF
TGTGCCAGTAGTATGGGGACAGTCTATCAGCCCCAGCATTTT
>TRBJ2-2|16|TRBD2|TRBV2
CASSLGGGRNTGELFF
TGTGCCAGCAGCCTCGGTGGCGGGAGGAACACCGGGGAGCTGTTTTTT
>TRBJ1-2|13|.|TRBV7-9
CASSLARVNGYTF
TGTGCCAGCAGCTTAGCCAGGGTTAATGGCTACACCTTC
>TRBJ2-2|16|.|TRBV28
CASSFGGPTKTGELFF
TGTGCCAGCAGTTTCGGAGGGCCCACCAAAACCGGGGAGCTGTTTTTT
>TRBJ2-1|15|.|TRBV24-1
CATSDGSLTYNEQFF
TGTGCCACCAGTGATGGGTCTTTAACCTACAATGAGCAGTTCTTC
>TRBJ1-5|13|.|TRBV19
CASSIPGDQPQHF
TGTGCCAGTAGTATTCCGGGGGATCAGCCCCAGCATTTT
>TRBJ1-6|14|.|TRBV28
CASSFPGFDSPLHF
TGTGCCAGCAGTTTCCCGGGCTTTGATTCACCCCTCCACTTT
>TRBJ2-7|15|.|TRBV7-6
CASSPKTGYSYEQYF
TGTGCCAGCAGCCCCAAGACAGGATACTCCTACGAGCAGTACTTC
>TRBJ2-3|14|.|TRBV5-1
CASSSQELTDTQYF
TGCGCCAGCAGCTCCCAGGAGCTCACAGATACGCAGTATTTT
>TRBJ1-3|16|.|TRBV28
CASSSVRPELGNTIYF
TGTGCCAGCAGCTCGGTGCGGCCCGAGCTGGGGAACACCATATATTTT
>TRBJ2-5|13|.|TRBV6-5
CASSYKRRETQYF
TGTGCCAGCAGTTATAAACGGCGGGAGACCCAGTACTTC
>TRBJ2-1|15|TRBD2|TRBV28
CASRSGTSGTNEQFF
TGTGCCAGCAGGAGTGGGACTAGCGGGACGAATGAGCAGTTCTTC
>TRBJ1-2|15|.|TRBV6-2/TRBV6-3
CASSPLGRERYGYTF
TGTGCCAGCAGTCCCCTGGGTAGGGAACGCTATGGCTACACCTTC
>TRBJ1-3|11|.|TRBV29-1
CSVEQGNTIYF
TGCAGCGTCGAACAGGGAAACACCATATATTTT
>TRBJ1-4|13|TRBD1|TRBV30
CACGQGSNEKLFF
TGTGCCTGCGGACAGGGGTCGAATGAAAAACTGTTTTTT
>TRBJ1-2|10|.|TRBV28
CASKGYGYTF
TGTGCCAGCAAGGGGTATGGCTACACCTTC
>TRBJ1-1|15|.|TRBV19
CASSIDRGENTEAFF
TGTGCCAGTAGTATAGACAGGGGTGAGAACACTGAAGCTTTCTTT
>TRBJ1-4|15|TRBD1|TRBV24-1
CATSDGQGIEEKLFF
TGTGCCACCAGTGACGGACAGGGAATTGAAGAAAAACTGTTTTTT